What follows describes a single T cell receptor (beta chain). Antigen: not known. One junction end disagrees with the germline gene, perhaps due to a read error. The sample originates from a study of T cell responses to AZD1222 COVID-19 vaccine. Regarding the study as a whole: Samples come after the peak T cell response, not at day 14.

Assay used: immunoSEQ multiplex PCR; TCRdb lists only in-frame clones, some missing. Among some 150,000 clones listed, over 85% were seen once. The CDR3 covers 14 residues. Germline loops: CDR1 SGHTA, CDR2 FQGNSA. The source of this sequence is an adult in good health. The chain uses TRBV7-2 and TRBJ2-5; a possible D gene is TRBD2 (5 bases). This specimen was peripheral blood, taken on day 0 of AZD1222 vaccination. The CDR3 is CASTLRGRQETQYF. In DNA, the CDR3 is TGTGCCAGCACCTTACGAGGGCGGCAAGAGACCCAGTACTTC.